A selection of T cell receptor beta chains follows, all from one sample in a study of T-cell memory formation after mild COVID-19. TCRdb reprocessed the 5' RACE reads with MiXCR, giving one entry per CDR3 protein. The table records fewer than 400,000 distinct CDR3 sequences, over 10% of them present only once. Sequencing input: PBMCs or a T cell subset sorted from them (not recorded which). Receptor source: a man in his late teens or twenties who had mild COVID-19 (a few samples of this study predate the infection). Cell type and time point are not known. The CDR3 runs from the conserved cysteine through the conserved F or W. Each record gives: clone size, V gene, CDR3 length, J gene, D gene, CDR3 protein, CDR3 DNA. A D gene is named only where the DNA matches it firmly. Clone size is shown for a subset of rows, as once, few, many or a class of expanded clone.

clone size: few; V gene: TRBV25-1; CDR3 length: 14; J gene: TRBJ1-5; D gene: TRBD1; CDR3 protein: CASSGTGAGQPQHF; CDR3 DNA: TGTGCCAGCAGTGGGACAGGGGCGGGTCAGCCCCAGCATTTT
clone size: few; V gene: TRBV4-2; CDR3 length: 16; J gene: TRBJ1-5; D gene: .; CDR3 protein: CASSQVLAGTNQPQHF; CDR3 DNA: TGTGCCAGCAGCCAAGTCCTTGCAGGGACAAATCAGCCCCAGCATTTT
clone size: few; V gene: TRBV30; CDR3 length: 15; J gene: TRBJ1-2; D gene: .; CDR3 protein: CAWSVLSDLNYGYTF; CDR3 DNA: TGTGCCTGGAGTGTACTTTCTGATCTTAACTATGGCTACACCTTC
clone size: .; V gene: TRBV11-2; CDR3 length: 16; J gene: TRBJ2-3; D gene: TRBD2; CDR3 protein: CASSRGERGNTDTQYF; CDR3 DNA: TGTGCCAGCAGCCGAGGGGAGCGGGGGAACACCGATACGCAGTATTTT
clone size: few; V gene: TRBV19; CDR3 length: 12; J gene: TRBJ1-5; D gene: .; CDR3 protein: CASSIPPGPGHF; CDR3 DNA: TGTGCCAGTAGTATCCCCCCCGGCCCGGGGCATTTT
clone size: .; V gene: TRBV10-3; CDR3 length: 14; J gene: TRBJ1-5; D gene: .; CDR3 protein: CATGAGGLDQPQHF; CDR3 DNA: TGTGCCACGGGGGCGGGGGGCCTTGATCAGCCCCAGCATTTT
clone size: .; V gene: TRBV7-2; CDR3 length: 15; J gene: TRBJ2-1; D gene: .; CDR3 protein: CASSGHMSSYNEQFF; CDR3 DNA: TGTGCCAGCAGCGGTCACATGAGCTCCTACAATGAGCAGTTCTTC
clone size: few; V gene: TRBV6-5; CDR3 length: 16; J gene: TRBJ1-2; D gene: .; CDR3 protein: CASSRYMPQGLGGYTF; CDR3 DNA: TGTGCCAGCAGCCGTTACATGCCACAGGGCCTAGGGGGCTACACCTTC
clone size: few; V gene: TRBV20-1; CDR3 length: 14; J gene: TRBJ2-2; D gene: TRBD2; CDR3 protein: CSAHPGLANGELFF; CDR3 DNA: TGCAGTGCCCATCCGGGACTAGCCAACGGGGAGCTGTTTTTT
clone size: .; V gene: TRBV6-2/TRBV6-3; CDR3 length: 11; J gene: TRBJ2-7; D gene: .; CDR3 protein: CASRTVREQYF; CDR3 DNA: TGTGCCAGCAGGACCGTAAGGGAGCAGTACTTC
clone size: .; V gene: TRBV10-3; CDR3 length: 14; J gene: TRBJ2-5; D gene: TRBD1; CDR3 protein: CAISAKGGRETQYF; CDR3 DNA: TGTGCCATCAGTGCCAAAGGGGGCCGGGAGACCCAGTACTTC
clone size: few; V gene: TRBV5-1; CDR3 length: 15; J gene: TRBJ2-2; D gene: .; CDR3 protein: CASSIVSESTGELFF; CDR3 DNA: TGCGCCAGCAGCATCGTATCGGAGAGCACCGGGGAGCTGTTTTTT
clone size: many; V gene: TRBV9; CDR3 length: 15; J gene: TRBJ2-5; D gene: .; CDR3 protein: CASSVGGGPQETQYF; CDR3 DNA: TGTGCCAGCAGCGTAGGAGGGGGGCCCCAAGAGACCCAGTACTTC
clone size: .; V gene: TRBV11-3; CDR3 length: 13; J gene: TRBJ2-7; D gene: .; CDR3 protein: CASSLVHGYEQYF; CDR3 DNA: TGTGCCAGCAGCTTAGTACACGGGTACGAGCAGTACTTC
clone size: .; V gene: TRBV20-1; CDR3 length: 11; J gene: TRBJ2-5; D gene: .; CDR3 protein: CSAGTKETQYF; CDR3 DNA: TGCAGTGCTGGGACAAAGGAGACCCAGTACTTC
clone size: few; V gene: TRBV5-5; CDR3 length: 15; J gene: TRBJ2-3; D gene: TRBD1; CDR3 protein: CASSLHRDRTDTQYF; CDR3 DNA: TGTGCCAGCAGCTTGCATAGGGACAGAACAGATACGCAGTATTTT
clone size: .; V gene: TRBV20-1; CDR3 length: 15; J gene: TRBJ1-1; D gene: .; CDR3 protein: CSATTPDRLNTEAFF; CDR3 DNA: TGCAGTGCTACGACCCCGGACAGATTGAACACTGAAGCTTTCTTT
clone size: few; V gene: TRBV4-1; CDR3 length: 15; J gene: TRBJ1-1; D gene: .; CDR3 protein: CASSQGWIGPTEAFF; CDR3 DNA: TGCGCCAGCAGCCAAGGGTGGATAGGACCCACTGAAGCTTTCTTT
clone size: .; V gene: TRBV6-2/TRBV6-3; CDR3 length: 12; J gene: TRBJ2-1; D gene: .; CDR3 protein: CASSYSVVSQFF; CDR3 DNA: TGTGCCAGCAGTTACTCCGTAGTATCTCAGTTCTTC
clone size: few; V gene: TRBV20-1; CDR3 length: 15; J gene: TRBJ2-1; D gene: .; CDR3 protein: CSAVPPRGAVDEQFF; CDR3 DNA: TGCAGTGCGGTACCTCCCCGGGGGGCGGTGGATGAGCAGTTCTTC
clone size: .; V gene: TRBV9; CDR3 length: 12; J gene: TRBJ2-1; D gene: .; CDR3 protein: CASSFDPNEQFF; CDR3 DNA: TGTGCCAGCAGCTTCGATCCCAATGAGCAGTTCTTC
clone size: few; V gene: TRBV5-4; CDR3 length: 13; J gene: TRBJ2-1; D gene: TRBD2; CDR3 protein: CASSFLAGGKQFF; CDR3 DNA: TGTGCCAGCAGCTTTCTAGCGGGGGGGAAGCAGTTCTTC
clone size: few; V gene: TRBV11-2; CDR3 length: 13; J gene: TRBJ2-7; D gene: .; CDR3 protein: CASSQRPSYEQYF; CDR3 DNA: TGTGCCAGCAGCCAAAGACCCTCCTACGAGCAGTACTTC
clone size: .; V gene: TRBV4-1; CDR3 length: 17; J gene: TRBJ2-2; D gene: TRBD2; CDR3 protein: CASSQDGVLAGVGELFF; CDR3 DNA: TGCGCCAGCAGCCAAGATGGGGTGCTAGCGGGGGTCGGGGAGCTGTTTTTT
clone size: .; V gene: TRBV14; CDR3 length: 14; J gene: TRBJ2-1; D gene: TRBD2; CDR3 protein: CASSQDHGGAEQFF; CDR3 DNA: TGTGCCAGCAGCCAAGATCACGGGGGGGCTGAGCAGTTCTTC
clone size: many; V gene: TRBV7-2; CDR3 length: 14; J gene: TRBJ2-3; D gene: TRBD1; CDR3 protein: CASNPGTAIDTQYF; CDR3 DNA: TGTGCCAGCAATCCGGGGACAGCCATAGATACGCAGTATTTT
clone size: few; V gene: TRBV7-2; CDR3 length: 15; J gene: TRBJ1-1; D gene: .; CDR3 protein: CASSFAGLVNTEAFF; CDR3 DNA: TGTGCCAGCAGCTTCGCCGGTCTGGTGAACACTGAAGCTTTCTTT
clone size: .; V gene: TRBV6-5; CDR3 length: 15; J gene: TRBJ2-3; D gene: TRBD2; CDR3 protein: CASSFLSGGTDTQYF; CDR3 DNA: TGTGCCAGCAGTTTCCTTAGCGGGGGCACAGATACGCAGTATTTT
clone size: .; V gene: TRBV2; CDR3 length: 15; J gene: TRBJ1-2; D gene: .; CDR3 protein: CASSSQGGTNYGYTF; CDR3 DNA: TGTGCCAGCAGCTCTCAAGGAGGAACTAACTATGGCTACACCTTC
clone size: once; V gene: TRBV20-1; CDR3 length: 16; J gene: TRBJ2-1; D gene: .; CDR3 protein: CSARLPGPASFNEQFF; CDR3 DNA: TGCAGTGCTAGACTCCCCGGACCCGCGAGCTTCAATGAGCAGTTCTTC
clone size: few; V gene: TRBV7-2; CDR3 length: 15; J gene: TRBJ2-5; D gene: .; CDR3 protein: CASSPWRAQQETQYF; CDR3 DNA: TGTGCCAGCAGCCCCTGGCGCGCACAGCAAGAGACCCAGTACTTC
clone size: once; V gene: TRBV7-9; CDR3 length: 13; J gene: TRBJ2-7; D gene: .; CDR3 protein: CASSLDRQQRKYF; CDR3 DNA: TGTGCCAGCAGCTTAGATCGGCAGCAGAGAAAATACTTC
clone size: few; V gene: TRBV4-1; CDR3 length: 14; J gene: TRBJ2-5; D gene: .; CDR3 protein: CASSQGDLVETQYF; CDR3 DNA: TGCGCCAGCAGCCAAGGGGATCTGGTCGAGACCCAGTACTTC
clone size: .; V gene: TRBV27; CDR3 length: 11; J gene: TRBJ2-3; D gene: TRBD2; CDR3 protein: CASGGVDTQYF; CDR3 DNA: TGTGCCAGCGGGGGGGTAGATACGCAGTATTTT
clone size: few; V gene: TRBV6-5; CDR3 length: 16; J gene: TRBJ1-2; D gene: .; CDR3 protein: CASSYSAILGFYGYTF; CDR3 DNA: TGTGCCAGCAGTTACTCGGCCATTCTCGGATTCTATGGCTACACCTTC
clone size: .; V gene: TRBV24-1; CDR3 length: 16; J gene: TRBJ1-2; D gene: .; CDR3 protein: CATSDPLRWGNYGYTF; CDR3 DNA: TGTGCCACCAGTGATCCCCTGCGTTGGGGCAACTATGGCTACACCTTC
clone size: .; V gene: TRBV20-1; CDR3 length: 15; J gene: TRBJ1-5; D gene: TRBD1; CDR3 protein: CSARDPRQGDQPQHF; CDR3 DNA: TGCAGTGCTAGAGATCCCCGACAGGGGGATCAGCCCCAGCATTTT
clone size: few; V gene: TRBV20-1; CDR3 length: 14; J gene: TRBJ1-4; D gene: .; CDR3 protein: CSARVSQGDEKLFF; CDR3 DNA: TGCAGTGCTAGAGTCTCACAGGGCGATGAAAAACTGTTTTTT
clone size: .; V gene: TRBV29-1; CDR3 length: 14; J gene: TRBJ2-3; D gene: .; CDR3 protein: CSVERVPSTDTQYF; CDR3 DNA: TGCAGCGTTGAGAGGGTGCCGAGCACAGATACGCAGTATTTT
clone size: few; V gene: TRBV11-2; CDR3 length: 18; J gene: TRBJ2-2; D gene: TRBD2; CDR3 protein: CASSLDLLAGGPTGELFF; CDR3 DNA: TGTGCCAGCAGCTTAGACCTCCTAGCGGGGGGCCCCACCGGGGAGCTGTTTTTT
clone size: many; V gene: TRBV20-1; CDR3 length: 16; J gene: TRBJ1-1; D gene: TRBD1; CDR3 protein: CSANNPQGARGTEAFF; CDR3 DNA: TGCAGTGCTAATAACCCACAGGGGGCACGCGGGACTGAAGCTTTCTTT
clone size: .; V gene: TRBV28; CDR3 length: 13; J gene: TRBJ2-1; D gene: .; CDR3 protein: CASSQPDNNEQFF; CDR3 DNA: TGTGCCAGCAGTCAGCCAGATAACAATGAGCAGTTCTTC
clone size: many; V gene: TRBV7-9; CDR3 length: 15; J gene: TRBJ2-3; D gene: TRBD2; CDR3 protein: CASSSTSGGTDTQYF; CDR3 DNA: TGTGCCAGCAGCTCCACTAGCGGGGGCACAGATACGCAGTATTTT